The 14 T cell receptor beta chains presented below share a single source sample, sequenced in a study of early T cells in non-severe SARS-CoV-2 infection. From the 5' RACE reads, TCRdb called clonotypes with MiXCR, one entry per CDR3 protein. Here the sample spans approximately 43,000 distinct CDR3 sequences, over 6% being singletons. Sequences were obtained from whole blood. The receptors were gathered from an adult who was a healthcare worker with PCR-confirmed SARS-CoV-2 infection or an uninfected control (not recorded which).

The CDR3 DNA reads TGTGCCAGCAGCCTGACAGGGACCCATACGCAGTATTTT. Its protein product is CASSLTGTHTQYF. V usage is TRBV6-5 and J usage is TRBJ2-3; 7 bases agree with TRBD1. This CDR3 spans 13 amino acids. CDR1 and CDR2 from the germline V gene are MNHEY and SVGAGI. Unmatched junction bases numbered 7, after V lost 6 bases and J lost 7 bases.

There are a few counts of this clonotype. The gene calls are TRBV4-2 and TRBJ2-2; no clear D gene. The CDR3 length is 14 residues. V was clipped by 0 bases and J by 6 bases, with 8 bases between them. Germline assignment: CDR1 LGHNA and CDR2 YNFKEQ. The CDR3 region has the DNA TGTGCCAGCAGCCAAGAGAATATCCCCGGGGAGCTGTTTTTT. This encodes CASSQENIPGELFF.

This clonotype turned up a few times. The chain carries TRBV6-2 or TRBV6-3 and TRBJ1-2, with unresolved D. Per the germline V gene, CDR1 is MNHEY and CDR2 is SVGEGT. Between the trimmed V and J ends, which lost 6 bases and 5 bases, there was a span of 10 bases. The CDR3 has 12 residues. The chain's CDR3 is CASSETQYGYTF. CDR3 coding DNA: TGTGCCAGCAGCGAGACTCAGTATGGCTACACCTTC.

The sample holds many counts of this clonotype. The rearrangement joins TRBV9 to TRBJ1-1; D not resolved. CDR1 SGDLS and CDR2 YYNGEE come from the germline V gene. This CDR3 is 14 amino acids long. Trimming took off 0 bases at V and 1 base at J, with 7 bases between the two ends. CDR3 protein: CASSVDFTNTEAFF. Here the CDR3 DNA reads TGTGCCAGCAGCGTAGATTTTACGAACACTGAAGCTTTCTTT.

This chain links TRBV20-1 with TRBJ1-6; 11 positions match TRBD1. V shed 3 bases and J 9 bases; nucleotides not matched to a gene: 4. The length of the CDR3 is 14 residues. Germline V gene sequence: CDR1 DFQATT, CDR2 SNEGSKA (reference sequence). In DNA form, the CDR3 reads TGCAGTGCTAGCCCCGGGACAGGGGGTTCACCCCTCCACTTT. As protein: CSASPGTGGSPLHF.

This clonotype appeared a few times. The chain uses TRBV6-4 and TRBJ1-1; 9 bases agree with TRBD1. Germline V gene lookup returns CDR1 MRHNA and CDR2 SNTAGT. The CDR3 is 16 amino acids. Trimming at V came to 6 bases and at J to 1 base, leaving 9 bases not matched to a gene. CDR3 sequence: CASRLTGGGRNTEAFF. CDR3 bases: TGTGCCAGCAGATTAACAGGGGGCGGAAGGAACACTGAAGCTTTCTTT.

Only a few counts were recorded for this clonotype. The genes are TRBV7-9 and TRBJ2-5, with 8 bases lining up with TRBD1. The V and J ends lost 2 bases and 5 bases, in that order; junction bases with no gene match: 4. CDR1 and CDR2 (germline): SEHNR, FQNEAQ (reference sequence). The CDR3 is 14 amino acids. The CDR3 loop reads CASSLTGGFETQYF. In nucleotides, the CDR3 is TGTGCCAGCAGCTTAACAGGGGGATTCGAGACCCAGTACTTC.

The J gene is TRBJ2-3, the V gene TRBV6-5; D might be TRBD1 (6 bases). From germline, CDR1 is MNHEY and CDR2 SVGAGI. The CDR3 sequence is 16 residues long. Trimming left V 0 bases short and J 0 bases short, with 10 bases between. CDR3 loop: CASSYSWTASTDTQYF. Written as DNA, the CDR3 is TGTGCCAGCAGTTACTCGTGGACAGCAAGCACAGATACGCAGTATTTT.

In its sample, this clonotype was seen many times. The chain uses TRBV19 and TRBJ2-5, with a weak D call TRBD1 (6 bases). The V and J ends lost 4 bases and 7 bases respectively, with 19 bases between them. Germline V gives CDR1 LNHDA, CDR2 SQIVND (reference sequence). The CDR3 runs 15 residues. The CDR3 DNA follows: TGTGCCAGTAGTACAGCGACAGGAGACCCTTGGACCCAGTACTTC. As protein: CASSTATGDPWTQYF.

This clonotype has ten or more counts. CDR3 bases: TGTGCCAGCACAGACAGCCGGATGGAGGCCCTCCACTTT. Protein: CASTDSRMEALHF. The gene calls are TRBV6-5 and TRBJ1-6; maybe TRBD1 (5 bases). The V gene's germline CDR1 is MNHEY and CDR2 SVGAGI. V was clipped by 7 bases and J by 14 bases, with 18 bases between them. The CDR3 is 13 residues long.

The table lists this clonotype with many counts. This chain joins TRBV12-3 or TRBV12-4 and TRBJ1-1, with unresolved D. The CDR3 loop spans 13 amino acids. V was pared by 6 bases and J by 2 bases, with 10 bases between. As DNA, the CDR3 is TGTGCCAGCAGCCGAAAGGCAAACACTGAAGCTTTCTTT. This encodes CASSRKANTEAFF.

This rearrangement joins TRBV5-1 to TRBJ2-2; TRBD1 or TRBD2 may be the D gene (5 bases each). Germline CDR1 and CDR2: SGHRS and YFSETQ. The CDR3 extends over 15 amino acids. The V gene lost 3 bases and the J gene lost 0 bases, with 9 bases spanning the gap. CDR3: CASSWDDPNTGELFF. CDR3 DNA sequence: TGCGCCAGCAGCTGGGACGATCCGAACACCGGGGAGCTGTTTTTT. Full variable domain (rest looked up from reference TRBV5-1 and TRBJ2-2): KAGVTQTPRYLIKTRGQQVTLSCSPISGHRSVSWYQQTPGQGLQFLFEYFSETQRNKGNFPGRFSGRQFSNSRSEMNVSTLELGDSALYLCASSWDDPNTGELFFGEGSRLTVL.

The V call is TRBV20-1, the J call TRBJ2-5; 8 bases map to TRBD2. The CDR3 consists of 15 residues. CDR1 and CDR2 (germline): DFQATT, SNEGSKA (reference sequence). V lost 4 bases to trimming and J lost 2 bases; unmatched junction nucleotides: 9. This CDR3 reads CSATGGGGIQETQYF. The CDR3 nucleotides read TGCAGTGCTACCGGCGGCGGGGGGATACAAGAGACCCAGTACTTC.

This clonotype was detected a few times. The V and J genes are TRBV10-1 and TRBJ2-2; TRBD1 aligns across 7 bases. CDR3 length: 15 amino acids. The germline CDR1 and CDR2 sequences are WNHNN and SYGVQD (reference sequence). V trimming: 5 bases; J trimming: 0 bases; junction bases outside the gene matches: 3. The CDR3 sequence: CASSTGTANTGELFF. The CDR3 nucleotides read TGCGCCAGCAGTACCGGGACAGCGAACACCGGGGAGCTGTTTTTT.